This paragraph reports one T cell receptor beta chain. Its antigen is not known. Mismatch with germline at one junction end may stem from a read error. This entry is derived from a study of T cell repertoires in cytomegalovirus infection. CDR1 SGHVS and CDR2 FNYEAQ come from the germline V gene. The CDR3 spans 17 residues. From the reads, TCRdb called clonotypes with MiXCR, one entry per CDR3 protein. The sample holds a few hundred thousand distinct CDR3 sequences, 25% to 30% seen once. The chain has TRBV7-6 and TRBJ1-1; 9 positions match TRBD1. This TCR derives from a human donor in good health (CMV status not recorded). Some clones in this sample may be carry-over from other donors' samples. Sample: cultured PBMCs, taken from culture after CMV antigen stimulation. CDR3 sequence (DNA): TGTGCTAGCAGCTTAGAGGACAGGGGATATGTGGGCACTGAAGCTTTCTTT. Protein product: CASSLEDRGYVGTEAFF. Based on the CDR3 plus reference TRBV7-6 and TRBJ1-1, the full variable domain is GAGVSQSPRYKVTKRGQDVALRCDPISGHVSLYWYRQALGQGPEFLTYFNYEAQQDKSGLPNDRFSAERPEGSISTLTIQRTEQRDSAMYRCASSLEDRGYVGTEAFFGQGTRLTVV.